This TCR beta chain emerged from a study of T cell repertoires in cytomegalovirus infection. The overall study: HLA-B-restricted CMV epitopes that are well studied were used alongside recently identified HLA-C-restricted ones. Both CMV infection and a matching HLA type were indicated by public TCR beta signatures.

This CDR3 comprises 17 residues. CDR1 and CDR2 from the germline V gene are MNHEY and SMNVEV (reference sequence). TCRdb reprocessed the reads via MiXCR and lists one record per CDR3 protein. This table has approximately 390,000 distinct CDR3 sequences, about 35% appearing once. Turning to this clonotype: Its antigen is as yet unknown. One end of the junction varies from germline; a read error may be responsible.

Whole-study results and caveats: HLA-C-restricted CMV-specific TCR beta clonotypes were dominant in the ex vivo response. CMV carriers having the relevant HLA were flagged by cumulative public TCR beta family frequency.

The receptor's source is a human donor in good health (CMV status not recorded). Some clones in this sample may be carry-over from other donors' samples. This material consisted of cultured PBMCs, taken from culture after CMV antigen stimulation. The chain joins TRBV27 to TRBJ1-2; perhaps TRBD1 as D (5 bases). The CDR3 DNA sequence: TGTGCCAGCAGTTTTGCCGACAGCCTCTCCCTAACCTATGTCTACACCTTC. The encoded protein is CASSFADSLSLTYVYTF.